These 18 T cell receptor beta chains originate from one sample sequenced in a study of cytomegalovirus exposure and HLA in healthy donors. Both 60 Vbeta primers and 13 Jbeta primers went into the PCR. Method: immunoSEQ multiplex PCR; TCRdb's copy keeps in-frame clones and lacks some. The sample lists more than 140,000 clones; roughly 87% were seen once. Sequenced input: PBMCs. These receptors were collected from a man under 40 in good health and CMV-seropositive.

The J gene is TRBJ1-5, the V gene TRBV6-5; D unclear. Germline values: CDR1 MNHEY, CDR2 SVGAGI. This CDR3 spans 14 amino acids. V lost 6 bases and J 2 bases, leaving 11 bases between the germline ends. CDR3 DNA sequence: TGTGCCAGCAGCACTAGGGATCGCAATCAGCCCCAGCATTTT. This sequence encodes CASSTRDRNQPQHF.

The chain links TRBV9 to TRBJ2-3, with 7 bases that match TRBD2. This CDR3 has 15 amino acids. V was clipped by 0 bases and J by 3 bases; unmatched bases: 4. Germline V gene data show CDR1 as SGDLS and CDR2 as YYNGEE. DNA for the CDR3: TGTGCCAGCAGCGTAGTGCCTAGCGGAACAGATACGCAGTATTTT. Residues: CASSVVPSGTDTQYF.

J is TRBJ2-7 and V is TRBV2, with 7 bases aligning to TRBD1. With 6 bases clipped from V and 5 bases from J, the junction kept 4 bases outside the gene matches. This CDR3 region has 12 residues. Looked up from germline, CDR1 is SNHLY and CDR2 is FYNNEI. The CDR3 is CASRETGNEQYF. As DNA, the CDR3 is TGTGCCAGCAGGGAGACAGGGAACGAGCAGTACTTC.

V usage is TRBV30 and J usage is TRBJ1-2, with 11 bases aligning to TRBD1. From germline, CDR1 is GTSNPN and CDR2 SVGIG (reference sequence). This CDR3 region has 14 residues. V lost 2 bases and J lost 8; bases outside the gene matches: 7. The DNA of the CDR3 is TGTGCCTGGAGTCGGTGGGGACAGGGGGGAGGCTACACCTTC. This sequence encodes CAWSRWGQGGGYTF.

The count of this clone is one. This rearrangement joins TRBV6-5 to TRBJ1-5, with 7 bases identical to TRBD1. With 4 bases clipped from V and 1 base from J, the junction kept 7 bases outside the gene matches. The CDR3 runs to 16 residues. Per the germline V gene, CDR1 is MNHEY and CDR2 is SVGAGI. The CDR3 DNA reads TGTGCCAGCAGTTTCACAGGGGCGGGGAGCAATCAGCCCCAGCATTTT. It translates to CASSFTGAGSNQPQHF.

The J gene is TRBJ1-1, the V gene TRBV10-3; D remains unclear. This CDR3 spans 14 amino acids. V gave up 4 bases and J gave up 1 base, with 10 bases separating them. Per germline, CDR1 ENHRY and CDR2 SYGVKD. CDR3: CAISVGGPNTEAFF. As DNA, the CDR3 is TGTGCCATCAGTGTGGGAGGGCCGAACACTGAAGCTTTCTTT.

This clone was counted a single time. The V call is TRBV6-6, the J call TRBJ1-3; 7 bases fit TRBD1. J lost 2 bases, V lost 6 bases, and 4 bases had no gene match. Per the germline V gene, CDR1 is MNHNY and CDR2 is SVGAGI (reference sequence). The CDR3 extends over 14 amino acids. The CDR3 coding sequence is TGTGCCAGCAGAGGGACAGTTCCTGGAAACACCATATATTTT. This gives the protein CASRGTVPGNTIYF.

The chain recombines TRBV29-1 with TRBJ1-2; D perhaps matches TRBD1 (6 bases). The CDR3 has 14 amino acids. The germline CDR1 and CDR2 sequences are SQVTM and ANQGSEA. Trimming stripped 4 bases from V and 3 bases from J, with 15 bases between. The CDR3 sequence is CSVGYAGDYYGYTF. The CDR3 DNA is TGCAGCGTTGGTTACGCAGGGGATTACTATGGCTACACCTTC.

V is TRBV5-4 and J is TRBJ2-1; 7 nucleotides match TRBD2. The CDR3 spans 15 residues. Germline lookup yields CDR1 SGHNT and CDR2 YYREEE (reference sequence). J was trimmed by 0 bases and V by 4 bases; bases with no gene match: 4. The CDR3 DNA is TGTGCCAGCAGCAAACTAGCGAACTCCTACAATGAGCAGTTCTTC. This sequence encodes CASSKLANSYNEQFF.

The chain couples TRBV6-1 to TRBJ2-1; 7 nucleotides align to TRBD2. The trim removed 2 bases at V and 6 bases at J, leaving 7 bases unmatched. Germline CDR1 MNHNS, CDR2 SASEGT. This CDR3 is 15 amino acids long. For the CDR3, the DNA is TGTGCCAGCAGTGAAACTCCAGCGGGGTTCAATGAGCAGTTCTTC. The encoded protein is CASSETPAGFNEQFF.

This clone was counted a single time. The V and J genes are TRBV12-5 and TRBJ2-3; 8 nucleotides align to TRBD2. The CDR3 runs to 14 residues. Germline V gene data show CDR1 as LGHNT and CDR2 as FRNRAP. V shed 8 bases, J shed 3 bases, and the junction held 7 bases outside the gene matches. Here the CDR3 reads CASLWREVTDTQYF. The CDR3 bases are TGTGCTAGTCTGTGGCGGGAGGTTACAGATACGCAGTATTTT.

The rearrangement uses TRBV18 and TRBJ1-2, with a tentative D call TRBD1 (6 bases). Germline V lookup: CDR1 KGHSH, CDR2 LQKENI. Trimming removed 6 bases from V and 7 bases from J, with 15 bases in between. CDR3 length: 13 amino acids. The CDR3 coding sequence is TGTGCCAGCTCCCTTAAACAGGGAGCTGGCTACACCTTC. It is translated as CASSLKQGAGYTF.

The CDR3 DNA reads as TGTGCCAGCAGTTACTATCAGGGGGATAATTCACCCCTCCACTTT. It is translated as CASSYYQGDNSPLHF. This chain links TRBV6-5 with TRBJ1-6; TRBD1 matches at 7 bases. Per the germline V gene, CDR1 is MNHEY and CDR2 is SVGAGI. Trimming at V came to 1 base and at J to 5 bases, leaving 2 bases not matched to a gene. This CDR3 is 15 amino acids long.

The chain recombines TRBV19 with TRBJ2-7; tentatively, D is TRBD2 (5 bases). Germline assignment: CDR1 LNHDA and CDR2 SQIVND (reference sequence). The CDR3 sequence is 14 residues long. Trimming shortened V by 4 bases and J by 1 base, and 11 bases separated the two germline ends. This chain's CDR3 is CASSNSAGSYEQYF. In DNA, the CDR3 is TGTGCCAGTAGTAACAGCGCGGGTTCCTACGAGCAGTACTTC.

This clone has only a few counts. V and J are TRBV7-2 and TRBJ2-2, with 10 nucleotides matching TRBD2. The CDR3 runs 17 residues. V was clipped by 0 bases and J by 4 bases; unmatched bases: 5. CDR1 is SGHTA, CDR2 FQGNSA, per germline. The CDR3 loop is CASSLAAGGPSTGELFF. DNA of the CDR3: TGTGCCAGCAGCTTAGCAGCGGGGGGGCCGAGCACCGGGGAGCTGTTTTTT.

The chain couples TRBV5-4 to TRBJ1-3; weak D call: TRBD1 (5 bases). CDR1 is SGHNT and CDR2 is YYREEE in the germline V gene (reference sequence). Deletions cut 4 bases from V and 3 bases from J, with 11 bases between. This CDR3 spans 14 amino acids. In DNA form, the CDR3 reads TGTGCCAGCAGCCCTGACAGATATGGAAACACCATATATTTT. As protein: CASSPDRYGNTIYF.

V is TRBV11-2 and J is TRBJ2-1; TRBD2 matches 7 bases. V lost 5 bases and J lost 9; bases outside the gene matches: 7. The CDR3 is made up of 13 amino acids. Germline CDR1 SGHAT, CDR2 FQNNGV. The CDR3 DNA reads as TGTGCCAGCAGCCGGACTAGTTCCGGTGAGCAGTTCTTC. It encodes CASSRTSSGEQFF. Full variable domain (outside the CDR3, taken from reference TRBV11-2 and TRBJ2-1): EAGVAQSPRYKIIEKRQSVAFWCNPISGHATLYWYQQILGQGPKLLIQFQNNGVVDDSQLPKDRFSAERLKGVDSTLKIQPAKLEDSAVYLCASSRTSSGEQFFGPGTRLTVL.

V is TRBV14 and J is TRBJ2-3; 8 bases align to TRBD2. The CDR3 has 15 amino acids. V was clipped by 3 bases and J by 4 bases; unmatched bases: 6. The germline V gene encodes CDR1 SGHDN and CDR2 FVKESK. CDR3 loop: CASSQLSGGPDTQYF. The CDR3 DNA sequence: TGTGCCAGCAGCCAGCTAAGCGGGGGCCCAGATACGCAGTATTTT.